These 11 T cell receptor beta chains came from one sample sequenced in a study of CD8 T cells in Susac syndrome. Random hexamers primed reverse transcription of roughly 0.5 to 1 ug RNA. TCRdb reprocessed the immunoSEQ multiplex PCR reads via MiXCR and lists one record per CDR3 protein. Among about 130,000 distinct CDR3 sequences listed, 95% were seen once. Sequenced material: CD8+ T cells from PBMCs. Every receptor here comes from a human donor with Susac syndrome.

The V gene is TRBV12-3 or TRBV12-4, the J gene TRBJ1-2, with 9 bases that match TRBD1. With 8 bases clipped from V and 12 bases from J, the junction kept 4 bases outside the gene matches. This CDR3 comprises 10 residues. The CDR3 loop is CASGNRGHTF. In DNA, the CDR3 is TGTGCCAGCGGGAACAGGGGGCACACCTTC.

The chain recombines TRBV20-1 with TRBJ1-2; a weak D match, TRBD1 (5 bases). This CDR3 is built from 15 residues. The germline V gene encodes CDR1 DFQATT and CDR2 SNEGSKA (reference sequence). With 2 bases removed from V and 3 bases from J, the gap between germline ends came to 16 bases. CDR3 bases: TGCAGTGCTAGACCAGGGTCGGGGCAGCACTATGGCTACACCTTC. Translation gives CSARPGSGQHYGYTF.

The chain is built from TRBV6-2 or TRBV6-3 and TRBJ2-3; TRBD2 is a possible D gene (5 bases). Trimming took off 5 bases at V and 6 bases at J, with 21 bases between the two ends. CDR3 length: 16 amino acids. CDR1 and CDR2 from the germline V gene are MNHEY and SVGEGT. This chain's CDR3 is CASSRHVKDSRDTQYF. CDR3 in DNA: TGTGCCAGCAGTCGCCACGTGAAGGACTCGAGGGATACGCAGTATTTT.

This chain joins TRBV29-1 and TRBJ2-7; 7 nucleotides align to TRBD1. The trim removed 3 bases at V and 8 bases at J, leaving 13 bases unmatched. Germline assignment: CDR1 SQVTM and CDR2 ANQGSEA. The CDR3 runs to 14 residues. Here the CDR3 DNA reads TGCAGCGTTGATCTAGGGACAGTCCACCCCCAGCAGTACTTC. It codes for CSVDLGTVHPQQYF.

This rearrangement joins TRBV9 to TRBJ2-1; 9 positions agree with TRBD1. CDR3 size: 14 residues. Trimming removed 3 bases from V and 8 bases from J; junction bases left unmatched: 6. Germline loops: CDR1 SGDLS, CDR2 YYNGEE. CDR3 sequence (DNA): TGTGCCAGCAGCGGGGGACAGGGCTCTCATGAGCAGTTCTTC. It translates to CASSGGQGSHEQFF.

The chain employs TRBV25-1 and TRBJ1-2, with D possibly being TRBD1 (5 bases). The length of the CDR3 is 12 residues. In germline, CDR1 is MGHDK, CDR2 SYGVNS. V gave up 5 bases and J gave up 6 bases, with 10 bases separating them. CDR3 nucleotide sequence: TGTGCCAGCAGTTCCAGGGTTAATGGCTACACCTTC. The encoded protein is CASSSRVNGYTF.

CDR3 DNA: TGTGCCAGCAAGAGGCAGGGATACAATGAGCAGTTCTTC. Residues: CASKRQGYNEQFF. This rearrangement joins TRBV5-6 to TRBJ2-1, with a weak D call TRBD1 (5 bases). The germline V gene has CDR1 SGHDT and CDR2 YYEEEE. Trimming removed 6 bases at V and 4 bases at J, with 11 bases between. The CDR3 is made up of 13 amino acids.

This clonotype has only a few counts. The V gene is TRBV9, the J gene TRBJ2-2; no firm D call. In germline, CDR1 is SGDLS, CDR2 YYNGEE. The ends were cut back, 0 bases at V and 7 bases at J, with 4 bases in the middle. The CDR3 is made up of 12 amino acids. The chain's CDR3 is CASSVGIGELFF. In DNA, the CDR3 is TGTGCCAGCAGCGTAGGGATCGGGGAGCTGTTTTTT.

The chain has TRBV30 and TRBJ2-1; TRBD2 aligns across 9 bases. Germline-derived CDR1 and CDR2 are GTSNPN and SVGIG (reference sequence). V gave up 1 base and J gave up 8 bases; unmatched junction bases: 6. CDR3 size: 14 residues. CDR3 loop: CAWSGPGLAHEQFF. CDR3 nucleotide sequence: TGTGCCTGGAGTGGGCCGGGACTAGCCCATGAGCAGTTCTTC.

The chain links TRBV7-8 to TRBJ2-7; possibly TRBD1 for D (6 bases). CDR1 SGHVS and CDR2 FQNEAQ come from the germline V gene. V lost 5 bases, J lost 3 bases, and 14 bases lay in between. The CDR3 extends over 14 amino acids. CDR3 bases: TGTGCCAGCAGCGACGGACAGCGAGGCTACGAGCAGTACTTC. This translates into CASSDGQRGYEQYF.

V and J are TRBV20-1 and TRBJ2-3; unclear D gene. The CDR3 is 13 amino acids. Germline assignment: CDR1 DFQATT and CDR2 SNEGSKA (reference sequence). V shed 7 bases and J shed 2 bases, with 13 bases lying between them. CDR3 in DNA: TGCAGTGTACTCAGCGTGGACACAGATACGCAGTATTTT. It specifies CSVLSVDTDTQYF.